Here is one TCR beta chain with its context. What it binds is unknown. The data are from a study of T cell repertoires in cytomegalovirus infection. Overall study: Recently identified HLA-C-restricted and well-studied HLA-B-restricted CMV epitopes were used. From public TCR beta signatures came an indication of both CMV infection and matching HLA type. Regarding the study as a whole: Cumulative frequency (of public TCR beta family members) identified carriers of CMV plus the relevant HLA. Ex vivo, HLA-C-restricted CMV-specific TCR beta clonotypes prevailed over the rest of the response.

TCRdb analysed the reads with MiXCR anew, one entry per CDR3 protein. The sample has roughly 920,000 distinct CDR3 sequences; approximately 30% are singletons. CDR1 is SGHNT, CDR2 YYREEE, per germline (reference sequence). The CDR3 length is 16 residues. J lost 0 bases, V lost 5 bases, and 9 bases had no gene match. The V call is TRBV5-4, the J call TRBJ2-5; 8 bases are shared with TRBD1. The material sequenced was cultured CD8+ T cells from PBMCs, taken from culture after CMV antigen stimulation. The source of this sequence is a human donor in good health (CMV status not recorded). Some clones in this sample may be carry-over from other donors' samples. CDR3: CASSRMDRVYQETQYF. As DNA, the CDR3 is TGTGCCAGCAGTCGCATGGACAGGGTATACCAAGAGACCCAGTACTTC.